This T cell receptor (beta chain) was found in a study of cytomegalovirus exposure and HLA in healthy donors. General study points: Cytomegalovirus association was listed for approximately 160 TCR beta chains.

TCRdb's table, derived via immunoSEQ multiplex PCR, lists solely in-frame clones and lacks some. Seen here are about 250,000 clones, around 87% observed once, and the top ten hold approximately 2.5%. About this clone itself: Its antigen remains unidentified.

Germline-derived CDR1 and CDR2 are MNHEY and SVGAGI. The CDR3 totals 15 residues. With V trimmed by 5 bases and J by 6 bases, 6 bases remained unmatched. The sequencing sample was made of PBMCs. This rearrangement joins TRBV6-5 to TRBJ1-6, with TRBD1 identical over 8 bases. This clonotype was sampled from a man aged 18-30 years in good health and CMV-seronegative. CDR3 DNA: TGTGCCAGCAGTGGCCGGGACAGGATTAATTCACCCCTCCACTTT. Residues: CASSGRDRINSPLHF.